This T cell receptor (beta chain) was retrieved from a study of OX40 agonist ivuxolimab in advanced cancers. Turning to the study itself: Mean age about 60 years, range about 23 to 79; around 80% male. Treatment received earlier with anti-PD-1, anti-PD-L1 or anti-CTLA-4 agents was allowed, and over 30% had some.

This CDR3 region has 16 residues. Per the germline V gene, CDR1 is SGHTA and CDR2 is FQGNSA. V was pared by 5 bases and J by 2 bases, with 9 bases of the junction left unmatched. Assay used: immunoSEQ multiplex PCR; TCRdb lists only in-frame clones, some missing. Of about 44,000 clones listed, about four fifths are singletons. The receptor was derived from an adult with an advanced solid tumor such as melanoma, head and neck, liver or kidney cancer. The material was CD4+ or CD8+ T cells sorted from blood, obtained in a trial of the OX40 agonist ivuxolimab. The gene calls are TRBV7-2 and TRBJ2-3, with 8 bases identical to TRBD2. As DNA, the CDR3 is TGTGCCAGCAGCCTAAACCAGCGGGAGTCCACAGATACGCAGTATTTT. It translates to CASSLNQRESTDTQYF.